This is a list of T cell receptor beta chains from one sample in a study of blood T cell repertoires in COVID-19. The protocol was immunoSEQ multiplex PCR, while the TCRdb copy is restricted to in-frame clones and leaves out a portion. The profile shows 200,000 to 250,000 clones, approximately 85% of them singletons. The sample comprised PBMCs or T cells enriched from blood (not recorded which). These receptors all come from a woman in her forties or fifties with acute COVID-19. CDR3s leave out the opening cysteine and the closing phenylalanine or tryptophan. D genes are given only for firm matches. Only part of the rows carry a size: once, few, many, or a class if the clone is expanded.

V gene: TRBV19
J gene: TRBJ1-2
D gene: -
clone size: -
CDR3 protein: ASTKILGASANYGYT

V gene: TRBV7-2
J gene: TRBJ1-1
D gene: -
clone size: -
CDR3 protein: ASSRTRGGTEAF

V gene: TRBV30
J gene: TRBJ2-1
D gene: -
clone size: -
CDR3 protein: AWSPDYPSYNEQF

V gene: TRBV9
J gene: TRBJ1-2
D gene: -
clone size: -
CDR3 protein: ASSVQTGQNYGYT

V gene: TRBV10-3
J gene: TRBJ2-3
D gene: -
clone size: -
CDR3 protein: AIRQSVGGLTDTQY

V gene: TRBV19
J gene: TRBJ1-2
D gene: TRBD1
clone size: once
CDR3 protein: ASRSGQARNGYT

V gene: TRBV30
J gene: TRBJ1-1
D gene: TRBD1
clone size: once
CDR3 protein: AWSRQGRAEAF

V gene: TRBV18
J gene: TRBJ2-5
D gene: -
clone size: -
CDR3 protein: ASSRTDQETQY

V gene: TRBV4-2
J gene: TRBJ1-3
D gene: -
clone size: -
CDR3 protein: ASSQDPVSVNTIY

V gene: TRBV5-1
J gene: TRBJ2-1
D gene: TRBD2
clone size: -
CDR3 protein: ASSFPGLAGVDEQF

V gene: TRBV19
J gene: TRBJ2-1
D gene: -
clone size: -
CDR3 protein: ASSAGLSQF

V gene: TRBV7-3
J gene: TRBJ1-2
D gene: TRBD1
clone size: -
CDR3 protein: ASSSSLGQALLYGYT

V gene: TRBV4-3
J gene: TRBJ1-1
D gene: TRBD1
clone size: -
CDR3 protein: ASSLYRGGNTEAF

V gene: TRBV30
J gene: TRBJ2-4
D gene: -
clone size: -
CDR3 protein: AWSGQGGVQY